This T cell receptor (beta chain) was sequenced for a study of OX40 agonist ivuxolimab in advanced cancers. Concerning the study at large: Ivuxolimab was an agonistic, fully human IgG2 monoclonal antibody directed against OX40 (CD134), a costimulatory receptor. Intravenous ivuxolimab was administered to patients every 2 weeks at six dose levels: 0.01, 0.1, 0.3, 1.5, 3 and 10 mg/kg. Among the 50 to 55 dose-escalation patients, about 19 had hepatocellular carcinoma, 15 or so melanoma, 9 renal cell carcinoma and 9 head and neck cancer. The dose-escalation cohort was over 70% male with a mean age of about 65 years, ranging from roughly 20 to 80. Patients were allowed to have had prior anti-PD-1, anti-PD-L1 or anti-CTLA-4 therapy, and 30% to 40% of the dose-escalation patients had previously received checkpoint inhibitors. Partial responses were achieved by three dose-escalation patients, of whom one had hepatocellular carcinoma and two had cutaneous melanoma. Peripheral TCRbeta sequencing was intended to test whether TCR sequence diversity was altered and clonal T-cell expansion was caused by ivuxolimab. The paper describes the monotherapy dose-escalation part (N of about 55 patients) of the phase I trial of ivuxolimab. The paper as a whole reports these results and caveats: Antigen specificity was not determined for the clonally expanded peripheral T cells. At doses of 0.1 to 3.0 mg/kg, clonal expansion of both CD4+ and CD8+ blood T cells was observed from baseline to week 6. Low levels of normalized T-cell clonal expansion were also shown by some nonresponding patients. In partial responders in the 0.1-3.0 mg/kg groups, normalized peripheral clonal expansion was found to be among the lowest, especially among CD8+ T cells. After ivuxolimab, more expanded clones were found on average in CD8+ T cells than in CD4+ T cells.

The germline V gene supplies CDR1 MGHDK and CDR2 SYGVNS. The CDR3 goes from the cysteine to the phenylalanine over 16 residues. Just the 48-base CDR3 DNA is kept, in frame starting at base 1. V is shortened by 1 base, J by 8 bases, and the region joining them spans 17 bases. Patients with autoimmune disease history or receiving systemic immunosuppression were excluded from the trial. Peripheral blood for TCR sequencing was collected from all dose cohorts at baseline, on cycle 4 day 1, and on cycle 7 day 1. The samples were drawn from a first-in-human, open-label, multicenter phase I dose-escalation trial of ivuxolimab. The trial enrolled adults with locally advanced or metastatic head and neck squamous cell, hepatocellular, melanoma or renal cell carcinoma. CD4+ and CD8+ T cells were sorted separately from peripheral blood before TCR sequencing. Concerning this clone itself: What this receptor recognizes is not known. No per-base quality is available; no much larger clone lies one base away.

For sequencing of the TCRbeta CDR3 region, genomic DNA was extracted from the sorted cells. The immunoSEQ Assay was used to sequence the TCRbeta CDR3 regions. Drawn from immuneACCESS, this table holds only the in-frame rearrangements with V and J called that TCRdb kept. Clones are partly lost; checked studies trace under half to an unresolved V gene and leave the rest unexplained. For this sample there are about 58,000 clones; roughly 80% appear just once. The top ten clones comprise roughly 1.1% of the sample. Specimen: CD4+ or CD8+ T cells sorted from blood, collected in a trial of the OX40 agonist ivuxolimab. The clonotype comes from an adult with an advanced solid tumor such as melanoma, head and neck, liver or kidney cancer. Here the chain combines TRBV25-1 and TRBJ1-4; TRBD1 is possibly the D segment (5 matching bases). The CDR3 protein: CASSEWDAGGEEKLFF. In nucleotide form, the sequence is TGTGCCAGCAGTGAATGGGACGCGGGCGGGGAGGAAAAACTGTTTTTT.